Following are 30 T cell receptor beta chains from one sample sequenced in a study of T-cell reconstitution after alpha-beta-depleted transplantation in children. Unique molecular identifiers were incorporated into the prepared TCRbeta library. Each CDR3 protein is one row after TCRdb ran MiXCR on the PCR reads. The sample lists about 110,000 distinct CDR3 sequences, 5.5% to 6.5% occurring once. The source was PBMCs, mostly from graft donor cells, collected 360 days after TCRalphabeta/CD19-depleted stem cell transplant. Receptors were obtained from a male patient aged 2-10 years who had a stem cell transplant for acute lymphoblastic leukemia, so the T cells may come from the graft donor.

This clonotype was recorded at least ten times. The genes are TRBV6-5 and TRBJ2-1, with 11 bases that match TRBD2. Trimming at V came to 4 bases and at J to 4 bases, leaving 6 bases not matched to a gene. CDR1 is MNHEY and CDR2 is SVGAGI in the germline V gene. This CDR3 is built from 16 residues. DNA for the CDR3: TGTGCCAGCAGTTCCCCAACTAGCGGGAGATACAATGAGCAGTTCTTC. Its protein is CASSSPTSGRYNEQFF.

The table lists this clonotype with a few counts. J is TRBJ2-7 and V is TRBV7-8; TRBD2 might be the D (7 bases). Germline lookup yields CDR1 SGHVS and CDR2 FQNEAQ. V was cut by 3 bases and J by 4 bases, with 16 bases left in between. There are 15 residues in the CDR3. The CDR3 DNA follows: TGTGCCAGCAGCTTGGGGGGGGCAGTACAGTACGAGCAGTACTTC. It codes for CASSLGGAVQYEQYF.

In this sample, this clonotype turned up many times. The chain couples TRBV7-8 to TRBJ2-3, with TRBD1 identical over 7 bases. The CDR3 extends over 16 amino acids. Unmatched junction bases numbered 5, after V lost 2 bases and J lost 0 bases. Germline V CDR1 and CDR2: SGHVS, FQNEAQ. The CDR3 is CASSLPTGASTDTQYF. The CDR3 DNA reads TGTGCCAGCAGCTTACCTACAGGGGCTAGCACAGATACGCAGTATTTT.

There are many counts of this clonotype. This sequence joins TRBV13 and TRBJ2-7; D unresolved. The V end lost 1 base, the J end lost 5 bases, and 6 bases lay between the germline ends. There are 12 residues in the CDR3. Germline CDR1 is PRHDT and CDR2 is FYEKMQ (reference sequence). Here the CDR3 DNA reads TGTGCCAGCAGCTTAGCTCTGGACGAGCAGTACTTC. Amino acids: CASSLALDEQYF. Supplemented by reference TRBV13 and TRBJ2-7, the full variable domain reads AAGVIQSPRHLIKEKRETATLKCYPIPRHDTVYWYQQGPGQDPQFLISFYEKMQSDKGSIPDRFSAQQFSDYHSELNMSSLELGDSALYFCASSLALDEQYFGPGTRLTVT.

The CDR3 region is CASSLLSAVVGNTIYF. The CDR3 DNA follows: TGTGCCAGCAGTTTATTGAGCGCAGTAGTTGGAAACACCATATATTTT. This chain connects TRBV28 to TRBJ1-3, with D uncertain. This CDR3 is 16 amino acids long. Trimming took 1 base from V and 3 from J, leaving 13 bases between them. Per germline, CDR1 MDHEN and CDR2 SYDVKM.

In this sample, this clonotype turned up a few times. An end of the junction differs from the germline gene, which may be a read error. The chain has TRBV6-5 and TRBJ2-2; D may be TRBD1 (5 bases). This CDR3 contains 15 residues. The germline gives CDR1 MNHEY, CDR2 SVGAGI. CDR3 DNA: TGTGCCAGCGGTTACCGCCTACAGGACACCGGGGAGCTGTTTTTT. Protein: CASGYRLQDTGELFF.

V is TRBV6-1 and J is TRBJ2-1; 8 nucleotides line up with TRBD2. CDR3 size: 13 residues. Germline V gene lookup returns CDR1 MNHNS and CDR2 SASEGT. CDR3 in DNA: TGTTCGTCGGGGGGGAGCTCCTACAATGAGCAGTTCTTC. As protein: CSSGGSSYNEQFF.

This clonotype came up many times. The CDR3 DNA reads TGTGCCAGCAACCCTAGCGGGACCGCCTACAATGAGCAGTTCTTC. Residues: CASNPSGTAYNEQFF. The chain has TRBV5-5 and TRBJ2-1, with TRBD2 matching 9 bases. This CDR3 has 15 amino acids. V lost 6 bases and J lost 2; bases outside the gene matches: 6. From germline, CDR1 is SGHKS and CDR2 YYEKEE (reference sequence).

This clonotype was counted many times. The chain has TRBV20-1 and TRBJ2-3, with 11 bases identical to TRBD1. Trimming at V came to 6 bases and at J to 3 bases, leaving 8 bases not matched to a gene. CDR3 length: 15 amino acids. CDR1 is DFQATT, CDR2 SNEGSKA, per germline (reference sequence). The CDR3 sequence is CSALWTGGITDTQYF. The CDR3 nucleotides are TGCAGTGCCCTATGGACAGGGGGCATAACAGATACGCAGTATTTT.

This clonotype was detected ten times or more. This rearrangement joins TRBV11-2 to TRBJ1-1, with D uncertain. CDR3 size: 12 residues. CDR1 and CDR2 (germline): SGHAT, FQNNGV. Trimming shortened V by 2 bases and J by 11 bases, and 12 bases separated the two germline ends. The CDR3: CASSLSFPAAFF. The CDR3 nucleotides read TGTGCCAGCAGCTTAAGTTTCCCGGCGGCTTTCTTT.

This clonotype has a handful of counts. The chain employs TRBV11-2 and TRBJ1-2, with 7 bases matching TRBD1. V dropped 4 bases and J dropped 2; count of bases not matched to a gene: 1. Germline lookup yields CDR1 SGHAT and CDR2 FQNNGV. The CDR3 is 13 amino acids. Here the CDR3 DNA reads TGTGCCAGCAGCTCGACAGGGAACTATGGCTACACCTTC. The encoded protein is CASSSTGNYGYTF.

This clonotype was observed at least ten times. This chain links TRBV29-1 with TRBJ2-7; 9 bases match TRBD1. The CDR3 sequence is 14 residues long. J gave up 2 bases and V 2 bases, and 4 bases lay outside the gene matches. The germline gives CDR1 SQVTM, CDR2 ANQGSEA. The CDR3 sequence: CSVELGQGPYEQYF. Written as DNA, the CDR3 is TGCAGCGTTGAATTGGGACAGGGTCCCTACGAGCAGTACTTC.

This clonotype occurred many times. This rearrangement joins TRBV5-1 to TRBJ2-1; D gene ambiguous. Deletions cut 2 bases from V and 6 bases from J, with 9 bases between. The germline V gene has CDR1 SGHRS and CDR2 YFSETQ. The length of the CDR3 is 13 residues. This CDR3 is CASSLRSPNEQFF. The DNA for the CDR3 is TGCGCCAGCAGCTTAAGGTCTCCCAATGAGCAGTTCTTC.

This clonotype was found many times. The V call is TRBV5-1, the J call TRBJ1-2; unclear D gene. V lost 1 base and J 2 bases, leaving 18 bases between the germline ends. This CDR3 contains 17 residues. CDR1 is SGHRS, CDR2 YFSETQ, per germline. The CDR3 nucleotides are TGCGCCAGCAGCTTGATCTGGCGTCGGGGAACCAACTATGGCTACACCTTC. This translates into CASSLIWRRGTNYGYTF.

In this sample, this clonotype turned up many times. The chain joins TRBV12-3 or TRBV12-4 to TRBJ2-5; possible D gene TRBD1, 5 bases. The CDR3 contains 13 residues. V was trimmed by 3 bases and J by 1 base, leaving 6 bases between them. This CDR3 reads CASSLDTQETQYF. The CDR3 region has the DNA TGTGCCAGCAGTTTGGACACCCAAGAGACCCAGTACTTC.

This clonotype has more than one count but fewer than ten. The chain carries TRBV6-5 and TRBJ2-4; D remains unclear. Germline V gene lookup returns CDR1 MNHEY and CDR2 SVGAGI. The CDR3 has 18 amino acids. V was trimmed by 2 bases and J by 0 bases, leaving 17 bases between them. CDR3 in DNA: TGTGCCAGCAGTTACGCCTGGCGTGGGTGGCCAGCCAAAAACATTCAGTACTTC. Amino acids: CASSYAWRGWPAKNIQYF.

This clonotype was seen a few times. The CDR3 nucleotides read TGTGCCAGCATCCCAAGGGGGGGGCCAAGCTCCTACGAGCAGTACTTC. Amino acids: CASIPRGGPSSYEQYF. The rearrangement joins TRBV7-9 to TRBJ2-7; weak D call: TRBD2 (7 bases). Trimming shortened V by 7 bases and J by 0 bases, and 19 bases separated the two germline ends. Germline CDR1 is SEHNR and CDR2 is FQNEAQ (reference sequence). The CDR3 sequence is 16 residues long.

This chain joins TRBV27 and TRBJ2-2, with D tentatively TRBD1 (6 bases). V was trimmed by 5 bases and J by 2 bases, leaving 18 bases between them. The CDR3 runs to 17 residues. Germline V lookup: CDR1 MNHEY, CDR2 SMNVEV (reference sequence). The CDR3 nucleotides read TGTGCCAGCAGTACCCCCGAGGACAGAGCTAACACCGGGGAGCTGTTTTTT. Amino acid sequence: CASSTPEDRANTGELFF.

This clonotype showed up just a few times. J is TRBJ2-7 and V is TRBV6-5, with D possibly being TRBD1 or TRBD2 (5 bases each). This CDR3 has 14 residues. Looked up from germline, CDR1 is MNHEY and CDR2 is SVGAGI. Trimming took off 2 bases at V and 0 bases at J, with 8 bases between the two ends. The CDR3 sequence is CASSYGGVSYEQYF. In DNA, the CDR3 is TGTGCCAGCAGTTACGGGGGAGTCTCCTACGAGCAGTACTTC.

The table lists this clonotype with many counts. The chain employs TRBV7-8 and TRBJ2-5; 8 bases are shared with TRBD1. Germline values: CDR1 SGHVS, CDR2 FQNEAQ. The CDR3 runs to 12 residues. With V trimmed by 5 bases and J by 4 bases, 0 bases remained unmatched. Here the CDR3 reads CASSGQGETQYF. The CDR3 bases are TGTGCCAGCAGCGGACAGGGAGAGACCCAGTACTTC.

This clonotype has a count of ten or more. The V gene is TRBV4-3, the J gene TRBJ2-1; 10 nucleotides align to TRBD2. Per the germline V gene, CDR1 is LGHNA and CDR2 is YSLEER. This CDR3 has 15 residues. The ends lost 4 bases at V and 5 bases at J; junction bases unmatched: 5. CDR3 region: CASSPWTSGDNEQFF. The CDR3 region has the DNA TGCGCCAGCAGCCCCTGGACTAGCGGCGACAATGAGCAGTTCTTC.

The chain joins TRBV4-2 to TRBJ1-2, with D uncertain. The ends were cut back, 10 bases at V and 4 bases at J, with 19 bases in the middle. The V gene's germline CDR1 is LGHNA and CDR2 YNFKEQ. The CDR3 is 14 amino acids. The CDR3 nucleotides read TGTGCCATGAGCCCCGGGCCCCTCTGCTATGGCTACACCTTC. This encodes CAMSPGPLCYGYTF.

This chain links TRBV6-5 with TRBJ2-5; D may be TRBD1 or TRBD2 (6 bases each). CDR3 size: 15 residues. With 5 bases removed from V and 5 bases from J, the gap between germline ends came to 18 bases. From germline, CDR1 is MNHEY and CDR2 SVGAGI. The DNA for the CDR3 is TGTGCCAGCAGTCATACGAGGGGGGCAACGGAGACCCAGTACTTC. Protein sequence: CASSHTRGATETQYF.

This clonotype was observed many times. The V and J genes are TRBV12-3 or TRBV12-4 and TRBJ2-3, with 11 bases identical to TRBD2. After removal of 4 bases from V and 3 bases from J, the junction contained 9 bases not matched to a gene. CDR3 length equals 17 residues. This CDR3 reads CASSYPLSGGETDTQYF. The CDR3 DNA reads TGTGCCAGCAGTTACCCCCTTAGCGGGGGGGAGACAGATACGCAGTATTTT.

This clonotype was observed many times. The rearrangement joins TRBV6-6 to TRBJ2-2; D is unclear. Looked up from germline, CDR1 is MNHNY and CDR2 is SVGAGI (reference sequence). V dropped 6 bases and J dropped 5 bases, with 10 bases sitting between them. The CDR3 spans 13 residues. The CDR3 region is CASSPPRTGELFF. The CDR3 DNA sequence: TGTGCCAGCAGCCCCCCGAGGACCGGGGAGCTGTTTTTT.

In its sample, this clonotype was seen many times. In DNA form, the CDR3 reads TGTGCCAGCAGCTTTTACCCCCCAAAGGAGGGACCTAGCGGGATTACTAACGGGGAGCTGTTTTTT. Its translation is CASSFYPPKEGPSGITNGELFF. The chain joins TRBV13 to TRBJ2-2; TRBD2 agrees at 9 bases. Looked up from germline, CDR1 is PRHDT and CDR2 is FYEKMQ (reference sequence). The CDR3 loop spans 22 amino acids. The V and J ends lost 3 bases and 7 bases, in that order; junction bases with no gene match: 27.

The chain uses TRBV19 and TRBJ1-5; D remains unclear. Germline CDR1 is LNHDA and CDR2 is SQIVND (reference sequence). The CDR3 has 15 amino acids. The ends were cut back, 6 bases at V and 1 base at J, with 13 bases in the middle. The CDR3 protein is CASRLTTESNQPQHF. The CDR3 region has the DNA TGTGCCAGTAGGCTTACCACAGAGAGCAATCAGCCCCAGCATTTT. The variable domain in full, with the rest retrieved from reference TRBV19 and TRBJ1-5, is DGGITQSPKYLFRKEGQNVTLSCEQNLNHDAMYWYRQDPGQGLRLIYYSQIVNDFQKGDIAEGYSVSREKKESFPLTVTSAQKNPTAFYLCASRLTTESNQPQHFGDGTRLSIL.

This clonotype was found many times. The chain has TRBV25-1 and TRBJ2-7; no clear D. The germline V gene has CDR1 MGHDK and CDR2 SYGVNS. Trimming cost V 1 base and J 6 bases, with 10 bases left between them. This CDR3 region has 13 residues. Written as DNA, the CDR3 is TGTGCCAGCAGTGAATCGGACCTGGGCGAGCAGTACTTC. This encodes CASSESDLGEQYF.

V and J are TRBV5-1 and TRBJ1-6; possible D gene TRBD1, 5 bases. Germline CDR1 reads SGHRS; CDR2 reads YFSETQ. Trimming pared 4 bases from V and 5 bases from J, leaving 13 bases between. CDR3 length: 15 residues. In DNA form, the CDR3 reads TGCGCCAGCAGCCCGGGGGGAGTGAATAATTCACCCCTCCACTTT. This codes for CASSPGGVNNSPLHF.

This clonotype has at least ten counts. The rearrangement links TRBV6-4 to TRBJ2-1, with D perhaps being TRBD1 or TRBD2 (5 bases each). Trimming stripped 3 bases from V and 7 bases from J, with 7 bases between. The CDR3 has 12 residues. CDR1 is MRHNA, CDR2 SNTAGT, per germline. The CDR3 region is CASSEGRNEQFF. Written as DNA, the CDR3 is TGTGCCAGCAGTGAGGGACGGAATGAGCAGTTCTTC.